These 27 T cell receptor beta chains were sequenced from one sample in a study of CD8 T cells in Susac syndrome. Random-hexamer reverse transcription was applied to about 0.5 to 1 ug RNA. From the immunoSEQ multiplex PCR reads, TCRdb called clonotypes with MiXCR, one entry per CDR3 protein. The table includes hundreds of thousands of distinct CDR3 sequences, 94% detected once. Specimen: CD4+ T cells from PBMCs. These receptors originate from a human donor with Susac syndrome.

This clonotype was found a few times. V usage is TRBV20-1 and J usage is TRBJ2-7; 8 bases line up with TRBD1. Germline lookup yields CDR1 DFQATT and CDR2 SNEGSKA (reference sequence). The V segment lost 0 bases and the J segment 3 bases; nucleotides outside the gene matches: 4. CDR3 size: 14 residues. CDR3 protein: CSARDPGTGYEQYF. Written as DNA, the CDR3 is TGCAGTGCTAGAGATCCCGGGACAGGCTACGAGCAGTACTTC.

V usage is TRBV15 and J usage is TRBJ1-3; no reliable D call. The CDR3 is 16 amino acids. Germline values: CDR1 LNHNV, CDR2 YYDKDF (reference sequence). V gave up 0 bases and J gave up 0 bases, with 9 bases separating them. The CDR3 loop is CATSRDWSPSGNTIYF. DNA for the CDR3: TGTGCCACCAGCAGAGATTGGAGTCCCTCTGGAAACACCATATATTTT.

This chain uses TRBV27 with TRBJ2-2; 10 bases line up with TRBD1. The length of the CDR3 is 17 residues. The germline CDR1 and CDR2 sequences are MNHEY and SMNVEV (reference sequence). J was trimmed by 1 base and V by 1 base; bases with no gene match: 3. The CDR3 reads CASSLFGTGENTGELFF. The CDR3 DNA follows: TGTGCCAGCAGTTTATTTGGGACAGGGGAGAACACCGGGGAGCTGTTTTTT.

This chain uses TRBV5-1 with TRBJ1-4; D is ambiguous. The V end lost 4 bases, the J end lost 8 bases, and 21 bases lay between the germline ends. The CDR3 runs to 16 residues. The germline CDR1 and CDR2 sequences are SGHRS and YFSETQ. The CDR3, as DNA: TGCGCCAGCAGCACTACCGACCCGAGGGTAGAGGAAAAACTGTTTTTT. It translates to CASSTTDPRVEEKLFF.

The V call is TRBV5-6, the J call TRBJ2-4, with a weak D call TRBD2 (6 bases). This CDR3 comprises 16 residues. Per the germline V gene, CDR1 is SGHDT and CDR2 is YYEEEE. Trimming left V 3 bases short and J 7 bases short, with 20 bases between. CDR3 sequence: CASSSAFGGRFNIQYF. The CDR3 coding sequence is TGTGCCAGCAGCTCCGCGTTTGGGGGGAGGTTTAACATTCAGTACTTC.

The chain employs TRBV10-3 and TRBJ2-5; tentatively, D is TRBD1 or TRBD2 (6 bases each). Looked up from germline, CDR1 is ENHRY and CDR2 is SYGVKD. The CDR3 covers 15 residues. V was shortened by 2 bases and J by 5 bases, with 15 bases between the two germline ends. CDR3 loop: CAISERGDGRETQYF. The DNA of the CDR3 is TGTGCCATCAGTGAGAGGGGGGACGGCAGGGAGACCCAGTACTTC.

The gene calls are TRBV3-1 and TRBJ2-7, with 8 bases matching TRBD1. The CDR3 is made up of 13 amino acids. After removal of 1 base from V and 5 bases from J, the junction contained 1 base not matched to a gene. The germline gives CDR1 LGHDT, CDR2 YNNKEL (reference sequence). CDR3 region: CASSQVQGDEQYF. CDR3 DNA: TGTGCCAGCAGCCAAGTACAGGGGGACGAGCAGTACTTC.

V usage is TRBV6-2 or TRBV6-3 and J usage is TRBJ2-6; 8 bases line up with TRBD1. Germline loops: CDR1 MNHEY, CDR2 SVGEGT. The CDR3 sequence is 17 residues long. V was clipped by 7 bases and J by 0 bases; unmatched bases: 8. CDR3 amino acids: CASNRDRTYSGANVLTF. CDR3 coding DNA: TGTGCCAGCAACCGGGACAGGACCTACTCTGGGGCCAACGTCCTGACTTTC.

The chain combines TRBV20-1 with TRBJ2-5, with 7 bases aligning to TRBD1. This CDR3 has 14 residues. Trimming cost V 3 bases and J 1 base; bases outside gene matches: 5. Germline V gene lookup returns CDR1 DFQATT and CDR2 SNEGSKA (reference sequence). The CDR3 DNA reads TGCAGTGCTAGGCGGCAGGGGGTCCAAGAGACCCAGTACTTC. Protein product: CSARRQGVQETQYF.

The V call is TRBV4-1, the J call TRBJ1-4, with TRBD1 matching over 8 bases. The CDR3 totals 16 residues. Germline assignment: CDR1 MGHRA and CDR2 YSYEKL. Trimming cost V 5 bases and J 8 bases; bases outside gene matches: 13. DNA for the CDR3: TGCGCCAGCAGCAATAACGACTGGACAGGGAGAGAAAAACTGTTTTTT. It encodes CASSNNDWTGREKLFF.

V usage is TRBV13 and J usage is TRBJ1-4; 9 bases are shared with TRBD1. The V gene end was trimmed by 5 bases and the J gene end by 8 bases; junction bases not matched to a gene: 9. Per germline, CDR1 PRHDT and CDR2 FYEKMQ (reference sequence). The CDR3 runs 15 residues. CDR3 protein: CASSVTGGGREKLFF. For the CDR3, the DNA is TGTGCCAGCAGCGTCACAGGGGGCGGTAGGGAAAAACTGTTTTTT.

The chain combines TRBV4-3 with TRBJ2-6, with unresolved D. Germline-derived CDR1 and CDR2 are LGHNA and YSLEER. V lost 1 base to trimming and J lost 0 bases, with 10 bases between them. The CDR3 is made up of 17 amino acids. The CDR3 is CASSQAASRSGANVLTF. In DNA, the CDR3 is TGCGCCAGCAGCCAAGCCGCCAGTCGCTCTGGGGCCAACGTCCTGACTTTC.

The V call is TRBV20-1, the J call TRBJ1-3; no clear D. CDR1 DFQATT and CDR2 SNEGSKA come from the germline V gene (reference sequence). This CDR3 region has 13 residues. Trimming removed 0 bases at V and 3 bases at J, with 6 bases between. The CDR3 is CSARDHSGNTIYF. CDR3 sequence (DNA): TGCAGTGCTAGAGATCACAGTGGAAACACCATATATTTT.

The chain recombines TRBV20-1 with TRBJ1-5, with 7 positions matching TRBD1. V lost 6 bases and J lost 0; bases outside the gene matches: 11. The CDR3 is made up of 16 amino acids. Germline loops: CDR1 DFQATT, CDR2 SNEGSKA (reference sequence). The CDR3 DNA follows: TGCAGTGCAATAAAGGGGGCAGGGGATAGCAATCAGCCCCAGCATTTT. This codes for CSAIKGAGDSNQPQHF.

V gene TRBV3-1 combines with J gene TRBJ1-2, with 7 bases aligning to TRBD1. Germline V gene sequence: CDR1 LGHDT, CDR2 YNNKEL (reference sequence). Unmatched junction bases numbered 5, after V lost 0 bases and J lost 4 bases. The CDR3 contains 15 residues. The CDR3 nucleotides are TGTGCCAGCAGCCAAGACGACAGGGCGGCCTATGGCTACACCTTC. It specifies CASSQDDRAAYGYTF. Full variable domain (outside the CDR3, taken from reference TRBV3-1 and TRBJ1-2): DTAVSQTPKYLVTQMGNDKSIKCEQNLGHDTMYWYKQDSKKFLKIMFSYNNKELIINETVPNRFSPKSPDKAHLNLHINSLELGDSAVYFCASSQDDRAAYGYTFGSGTRLTVV.

This chain uses TRBV4-3 with TRBJ2-2; D might be TRBD1 or TRBD2, each matching 5 bases. Looked up from germline, CDR1 is LGHNA and CDR2 is YSLEER. The V end was cut by 8 bases, the J end by 4 bases, with 17 bases between. The CDR3 covers 15 residues. The CDR3, as DNA: TGCGCCAGCGGGGGAAACAGGCAGGGCACCGGGGAGCTGTTTTTT. Translated: CASGGNRQGTGELFF.

The chain links TRBV30 to TRBJ1-4; D gene uncertain. Germline CDR1 and CDR2: GTSNPN and SVGIG (reference sequence). The V and J ends lost 1 base and 7 bases respectively, with 16 bases between them. The CDR3 runs to 15 residues. In nucleotides, the CDR3 is TGTGCCTGGAGTGACGTAATGGGGATTACTGAAAAACTGTTTTTT. Encoded protein: CAWSDVMGITEKLFF.

The CDR3 is CASSPRSQTQYF. CDR3 in DNA: TGTGCCAGCTCACCACGTTCACAGACCCAGTACTTC. The chain couples TRBV18 to TRBJ2-5; D is ambiguous. CDR1 and CDR2 (germline): KGHSH, LQKENI. Trimming took off 1 base at V and 6 bases at J, with 6 bases between the two ends. The CDR3 consists of 12 residues.

This chain uses TRBV29-1 with TRBJ1-2, with D possibly matching TRBD1 (6 bases). The CDR3 has 12 residues. Trimming left V 7 bases short and J 2 bases short, with 11 bases between. From germline, CDR1 is SQVTM and CDR2 ANQGSEA. The CDR3 loop is CSGTDPNYGYTF. The CDR3 coding sequence is TGCAGCGGGACAGATCCGAACTATGGCTACACCTTC. The variable domain in full, with the rest retrieved from reference TRBV29-1 and TRBJ1-2, is SAVISQKPSRDICQRGTSLTIQCQVDSQVTMMFWYRQQPGQSLTLIATANQGSEATYESGFVIDKFPISRPNLTFSTLTVSNMSPEDSSIYLCSGTDPNYGYTFGSGTRLTVV.

The rearrangement links TRBV6-5 to TRBJ1-1; D not certain. The CDR3 loop spans 13 amino acids. The V and J ends lost 0 bases and 10 bases respectively, with 12 bases between them. Germline CDR1 and CDR2: MNHEY and SVGAGI. The CDR3 loop is CASSYSARRGAFF. In DNA, the CDR3 is TGTGCCAGCAGTTACTCAGCTCGACGGGGAGCTTTCTTT.

The gene calls are TRBV20-1 and TRBJ1-2; weak D call: TRBD1 (5 bases). V was cut by 0 bases and J by 3 bases, with 17 bases left in between. CDR1 DFQATT and CDR2 SNEGSKA come from the germline V gene (reference sequence). CDR3 length: 16 residues. The CDR3 loop reads CSARDPVARAHYGYTF. The CDR3 DNA reads as TGCAGTGCTAGAGATCCCGTAGCCAGGGCCCACTATGGCTACACCTTC.

The chain carries TRBV6-5 and TRBJ1-4; D unclear. The CDR3 is made up of 15 amino acids. Germline loops: CDR1 MNHEY, CDR2 SVGAGI. V lost 9 bases and J 8 bases, leaving 22 bases between the germline ends. In DNA, the CDR3 is TGTGCCAGTGGTGGCGGGCGCCTTGCGAGGGAAAAACTGTTTTTT. This gives the protein CASGGGRLAREKLFF.

The genes are TRBV10-3 and TRBJ2-5; a weak D match, TRBD1 (6 bases). The germline V gene encodes CDR1 ENHRY and CDR2 SYGVKD. The V end lost 2 bases, the J end lost 2 bases, and 6 bases lay between the germline ends. The CDR3 is 13 amino acids. The CDR3 bases are TGTGCCATCAGTGAGGGACAGCAAGAGACCCAGTACTTC. Translation gives CAISEGQQETQYF.

The genes are TRBV5-1 and TRBJ1-2; 9 bases agree with TRBD1. Germline lookup yields CDR1 SGHRS and CDR2 YFSETQ. This CDR3 has 14 residues. V lost 4 bases and J lost 6; bases outside the gene matches: 7. CDR3 nucleotides: TGCGCCAGCAGCCTGGGACAGGGCGGAAATGGCTACACCTTC. It translates to CASSLGQGGNGYTF.

The chain links TRBV6-2 or TRBV6-3 to TRBJ2-3, with TRBD1 identical over 9 bases. Germline V gene lookup returns CDR1 MNHEY and CDR2 SVGEGT. The CDR3 extends over 14 amino acids. V was clipped by 0 bases and J by 8 bases; unmatched bases: 3. CDR3 in DNA: TGTGCCAGCAGTTACTCGGCGACAGGGGGTACGCAGTATTTT. It specifies CASSYSATGGTQYF.

The gene calls are TRBV29-1 and TRBJ1-1; no reliable D call. The CDR3 has 13 amino acids. The V gene lost 5 bases and the J gene lost 6 bases, with 16 bases spanning the gap. Germline values: CDR1 SQVTM, CDR2 ANQGSEA. CDR3 loop: CSVTLGGKAEAFF. The CDR3 DNA reads TGCAGCGTTACCTTGGGTGGGAAGGCTGAAGCTTTCTTT. The complete variable domain, with remaining parts taken from reference TRBV29-1 and TRBJ1-1, reads SAVISQKPSRDICQRGTSLTIQCQVDSQVTMMFWYRQQPGQSLTLIATANQGSEATYESGFVIDKFPISRPNLTFSTLTVSNMSPEDSSIYLCSVTLGGKAEAFFGQGTRLTVV.

In regard to this clonotype: The junction departs from the called germline gene at one end, perhaps through a read error. The chain carries TRBV7-7 and TRBJ2-3; the D gene is possibly TRBD1 (5 bases). CDR3 length: 14 residues. In germline, CDR1 is SSHAT, CDR2 FNYEAQ (reference sequence). The CDR3 here is CASSPEDRGRTQYF. The CDR3 DNA is TGTGCTAGCAGCCCCGAAGATAGGGGCAGGACGCAGTATTTT.